The 21 T cell receptor beta chains given below trace back to one sample, sequenced in a study of molecular identifiers for immune sequencing clone quantification (dated by TCRdb to the late 2010s). The method behind the library was PCR. Sequencing relied on a NextSeq 500. The raw public reads went through TCRdb reprocessing: fastp at Q25, MiXCR clone calling, in-frame beta chains kept. When rows share a CDR3 protein, they turn into one entry using the most common DNA and genes. Counted in this sample were roughly 320,000 distinct CDR3 sequences; roughly a quarter of them appeared once. 0.65% to 0.75% of the sample belongs to the ten largest clones. The sample taken for sequencing was naive CD8+ T cells from blood, with Jurkat cell RNA spiked in. Reading the label with the study, this specimen's cell subset or site is: FACS-sorted CD8+CD4-CCR7+CD45RA+ naive T cells. These receptors all stem from a human donor in good health. Some libraries in this study had Jurkat cell RNA spiked in.

This clonotype was counted at least ten times. The chain combines TRBV7-9 with TRBJ2-2; D not resolved. Deletions cut 4 bases from V and 6 bases from J, with 15 bases between. This CDR3 has 15 amino acids. In germline, CDR1 is SEHNR, CDR2 FQNEAQ (reference sequence). The CDR3 sequence: CASSSHLRLSGELFF. In DNA, the CDR3 is TGTGCCAGCAGCTCCCACCTCCGGTTATCCGGGGAGCTGTTTTTT.

This clonotype was detected a few times. The chain uses TRBV27 and TRBJ2-2, with unresolved D. The CDR3 is 16 residues long. The V end lost 5 bases, the J end lost 6 bases, and 19 bases lay between the germline ends. The germline CDR1 and CDR2 sequences are MNHEY and SMNVEV (reference sequence). The DNA for the CDR3 is TGTGCCAGCAGTCCAAGGTTAGGTCTGAGTTCCGGGGAGCTGTTTTTT. This codes for CASSPRLGLSSGELFF.

The rearrangement joins TRBV12-5 to TRBJ2-7; D is undetermined. V was pared by 2 bases and J by 2 bases, with 13 bases between. Germline CDR1 and CDR2: LGHNT and FRNRAP. CDR3 length: 15 residues. DNA of the CDR3: TGTGCTAGTGGTTTGTGGGATATCAAAGCCTACGAGCAGTACTTC. It encodes CASGLWDIKAYEQYF. The full variable domain, with the rest looked up from reference TRBV12-5 and TRBJ2-7, is DARVTQTPRHKVTEMGQEVTMRCQPILGHNTVFWYRQTMMQGLELLAYFRNRAPLDDSGMPKDRFSAEMPDATLATLKIQPSEPRDSAVYFCASGLWDIKAYEQYFGPGTRLTVT.

A word on this clonotype: This clone may be a read error of a much larger clone one base away. The chain employs TRBV10-3 and TRBJ2-5, with D perhaps matching TRBD1 (6 bases). Germline CDR1 and CDR2: ENHRY and SYGVKD. CDR3 size: 13 residues. The V and J ends lost 4 bases and 3 bases respectively, with 9 bases between them. CDR3 protein: CAISGPGEETQYF. CDR3 nucleotides: TGTGCCATCAGTGGCCCAGGGGAAGAGACCCAGTACTTC.

This clonotype has ten or more counts. The genes are TRBV7-9 and TRBJ2-7; D is perhaps TRBD1 (7 bases). The CDR3 sequence is 16 residues long. Trimming shortened V by 5 bases and J by 5 bases, and 22 bases separated the two germline ends. Germline CDR1 is SEHNR and CDR2 is FQNEAQ (reference sequence). The CDR3 here is CASSRGYGQGGDEQYF. In DNA form, the CDR3 reads TGTGCCAGCAGCCGCGGATACGGCCAGGGGGGTGACGAGCAGTACTTC.

This clonotype has only one observation. This may arise from a read error, as a much more abundant clone is one base away. The chain joins TRBV19 to TRBJ1-1; no definite D call. This CDR3 has 14 amino acids. CDR1 and CDR2 from the germline V gene are LNHDA and SQIVND (reference sequence). CDR3 protein: CASSMRAANTEAYF. The CDR3 DNA reads TGTGCCAGTAGTATGAGGGCGGCCAACACTGAAGCTTACTTT.

The chain uses TRBV7-9 and TRBJ2-1; D remains ambiguous. Germline assignment: CDR1 SEHNR and CDR2 FQNEAQ (reference sequence). The ends were cut back, 4 bases at V and 6 bases at J, with 13 bases in the middle. The CDR3 is 14 residues long. CDR3 sequence reads: CASSSSYNSNEQFF. The CDR3 DNA reads TGTGCCAGCAGCTCTTCTTATAATAGCAATGAGCAGTTCTTC.

The V call is TRBV10-3, the J call TRBJ2-5, with 8 bases aligning to TRBD2. V shed 4 bases and J 1 base; nucleotides not matched to a gene: 5. Germline loops: CDR1 ENHRY, CDR2 SYGVKD. This CDR3 spans 15 amino acids. The CDR3 nucleotides are TGTGCCATCAGTGTCGCGGGAGGCCTCCAAGAGACCCAGTACTTC. This translates into CAISVAGGLQETQYF.

This clonotype was observed at least ten times. The rearrangement joins TRBV5-4 to TRBJ1-2; possible D gene TRBD1, 5 bases. The ends were cut back, 1 base at V and 4 bases at J, with 11 bases in the middle. The germline CDR1 and CDR2 sequences are SGHNT and YYREEE (reference sequence). The CDR3 is 14 residues long. CDR3 residues: CASSLQGSAYGYTF. The CDR3 DNA follows: TGTGCCAGCAGCTTGCAGGGATCGGCCTATGGCTACACCTTC.

Note on this clonotype: A much bigger clone sits one base away, suggesting this may be a read error. V and J are TRBV9 and TRBJ1-4; 8 positions agree with TRBD1. This CDR3 has 15 amino acids. Per germline, CDR1 SGDLS and CDR2 YYNGEE. CDR3 residues: CASSPAGTGGEKLVF. The CDR3 bases are TGTGCCAGCAGCCCAGCCGGGACAGGCGGTGAAAAACTGGTTTTT. Looking up the rest from reference TRBV9 and TRBJ1-4 gives the full variable domain: DSGVTQTPKHLITATGQRVTLRCSPRSGDLSVYWYQQSLDQGLQFLIQYYNGEERAKGNILERFSAQQFPDLHSELNLSSLELGDSALYFCASSPAGTGGEKLVFGSGTQLSVL.

Comment on this clonotype: A read error may be the cause here, since a much bigger clone is one base away. V is TRBV4-1 and J is TRBJ1-1, with 9 bases that match TRBD1. Germline CDR1 and CDR2: MGHRA and YSYEKL. CDR3 length: 14 residues. CDR3 protein: CTSSQSTGGAEAFF. CDR3 DNA sequence: TGCACCAGCAGCCAATCGACAGGGGGGGCTGAAGCTTTCTTT.

Many counts were recorded for this clonotype. The V call is TRBV6-2 or TRBV6-3, the J call TRBJ2-7; D uncertain. Germline V gene data show CDR1 as MNHEY and CDR2 as SVGEGT. The V and J ends lost 5 bases and 2 bases respectively, with 10 bases between them. The CDR3 has 13 amino acids. For the CDR3, the DNA is TGTGCCAGCAGTCGTGGTTGGGCCTACGAGCAGTACTTC. It codes for CASSRGWAYEQYF.

The sample holds many counts of this clonotype. CDR3 loop: CAWSLPPGPRTEQYF. CDR3 coding DNA: TGTGCCTGGAGTCTCCCCCCGGGACCAAGGACCGAGCAGTACTTC. The V call is TRBV30, the J call TRBJ2-7, with D perhaps assigned TRBD1 or TRBD2 (5 bases each). This CDR3 spans 15 amino acids. Looked up from germline, CDR1 is GTSNPN and CDR2 is SVGIG (reference sequence). Trimming stripped 2 bases from V and 6 bases from J, with 20 bases between.

This CDR3 is CASSQGTSTTDTQYF. Written as DNA, the CDR3 is TGCGCCAGCAGCCAAGGGACAAGCACAACAGATACGCAGTATTTT. The rearrangement joins TRBV4-3 to TRBJ2-3; D is possibly TRBD1 (5 bases). This CDR3 is 15 amino acids long. Trimming left V 1 base short and J 3 bases short, with 11 bases between. The germline V gene has CDR1 LGHNA and CDR2 YSLEER.

A note on this clonotype: Given a much more abundant clone one base away, this may be a read error. The chain joins TRBV7-6 to TRBJ2-2; D unresolved. Germline-derived CDR1 and CDR2 are SGHVS and FNYEAQ. This CDR3 is built from 16 residues. V was pared by 1 base and J by 6 bases, with 15 bases between. CDR3 nucleotide sequence: TGTGCCAGCAGCTTAGAGCCCCAGCGAACCTCCGGGGAGCTGTTTTTT. Protein product: CASSLEPQRTSGELFF.

About this clonotype itself: A much larger clone sits a single nucleotide away, making a read error possible. The chain combines TRBV29-1 with TRBJ2-5; 9 bases are shared with TRBD2. Germline loops: CDR1 SQVTM, CDR2 ANQGSEA. The CDR3 consists of 14 residues. The CDR3 loop is CSVEGLASRETRYF. DNA for the CDR3: TGCAGCGTTGAGGGACTAGCCTCCCGGGAGACCCGGTACTTC.

In this sample, this clonotype turned up a few times. The chain joins TRBV20-1 to TRBJ2-3; 9 nucleotides match TRBD2. The CDR3 runs to 16 residues. The V and J ends lost 1 base and 4 bases, in that order; junction bases with no gene match: 9. Germline assignment: CDR1 DFQATT and CDR2 SNEGSKA (reference sequence). The CDR3 protein is CSARVIAGVLADTQYF. The CDR3 coding sequence is TGCAGTGCTAGAGTCATAGCGGGGGTACTCGCAGATACGCAGTATTTT.

This clonotype was observed many times. The chain links TRBV30 to TRBJ2-1; D gene unclear. Germline CDR1 GTSNPN, CDR2 SVGIG (reference sequence). This CDR3 is 13 amino acids long. The germline V and J ends were trimmed by 1 base and 5 bases, with 9 bases remaining between them. This CDR3 reads CAWSEGNNNEQFF. The CDR3 nucleotides read TGTGCCTGGAGTGAAGGGAATAACAATGAGCAGTTCTTC.

This clonotype was found a few times. The gene calls are TRBV6-5 and TRBJ2-1; 11 bases fit TRBD2. This CDR3 is built from 15 residues. V dropped 6 bases and J dropped 5; count of bases not matched to a gene: 6. Germline lookup yields CDR1 MNHEY and CDR2 SVGAGI. This CDR3 is CASSLSGRAHNEQFF. DNA for the CDR3: TGTGCCAGCAGCCTTAGCGGGAGGGCCCACAATGAGCAGTTCTTC.

CDR3 coding DNA: TGTGCCAGCAGCTTATCTTCCCGAGACGGGTCTCGGGGCGATGAGCAGTTCTTC. Protein product: CASSLSSRDGSRGDEQFF. The chain combines TRBV7-9 with TRBJ2-1; D may match TRBD1 or TRBD2 (5 bases each). The CDR3 has 18 amino acids. The germline V and J ends were trimmed by 2 bases and 8 bases, with 25 bases remaining between them. Germline CDR1 is SEHNR and CDR2 is FQNEAQ (reference sequence).

The rearrangement links TRBV27 to TRBJ2-7; a weak D match, TRBD2 (6 bases). The CDR3 length is 13 residues. V was trimmed by 7 bases and J by 6 bases, leaving 16 bases between them. Germline lookup yields CDR1 MNHEY and CDR2 SMNVEV (reference sequence). The CDR3 coding sequence is TGTGCCAGCATGGATGGAGGGGCTGTCGAGCAGTACTTC. This encodes CASMDGGAVEQYF.